This T cell receptor beta chain was captured in a study of blood T cell repertoires in COVID-19. Study-wide background: In each case, the material was cDNA or gDNA derived from T cells, B-cell-depleted T cells, or PBMCs.

Only in-frame clones appear in the TCRdb table, and some are missing; sequencing was by immunoSEQ multiplex PCR. The table includes about 26,000 clones, more than 70% detected once. Sequenced sample: peripheral blood. The source of this sequence is a human donor in a cohort sampled during active COVID-19.

CDR3 amino acids: CSAIQGDTQYF. The CDR3 nucleotides read TGCAGTGCTATACAGGGCGATACGCAGTATTTT. The rearrangement uses TRBV20-1 and TRBJ2-3; D is possibly TRBD1 (6 bases). Per germline, CDR1 DFQATT and CDR2 SNEGSKA (reference sequence). The CDR3 spans 11 residues. The V gene lost 4 bases and the J gene lost 6 bases, with 8 bases spanning the gap.